A selection of T cell receptor delta chains follows, all from one sample in a study of delta chains in infants with herpesvirus infections. TCRdb reapplied CATT to the RT-PCR reads. The repertoire consists of 1,500 to 2,000 delta-chain clones, with around 6.6% occurring once and the leading ten covering around 3.4%. This specimen consisted of peripheral blood, obtained at time point 1 of longitudinal follow-up. Receptor source: a human donor who was a Ugandan infant, either HIV-exposed or HIV-unexposed (not recorded which). Each CDR3 is given with its conserved first and last residue. D genes are given only for firm matches. The size field is filled for only some rows; it gives once, few, many or a size class.

V: TRDV1
D: .
size: medium-sized
J: TRDJ1
DNA: TGTGCTCTTGGGGGCTCTTCCTACCGGGGGATAAGGGAAACCGATAAACTCATCTTT
CDR3: CALGGSSYRGIRETDKLIF

V: TRDV2
D: TRDD3
size: medium-sized
J: TRDJ3
DNA: TGTGCCTTTGACACTCCTGTACTGGGGGATACGCTCAGCTCCTGGGACACCCGACAGATGTTTTTC
CDR3: CAFDTPVLGDTLSSWDTRQMFF

V: TRDV3
D: .
size: large
J: TRDJ1
DNA: TGTGCCTCCAGGACTTTTCCTGGCGCCGATAAACTCATCTTT
CDR3: CASRTFPGADKLIF

V: TRDV1
D: TRDD3
size: medium-sized
J: TRDJ1
DNA: TGTGCTCTTGGGGGACTCTCCCCCACTGGGGGACTCACCGATAAACTCATCTTT
CDR3: CALGGLSPTGGLTDKLIF

V: TRDV1
D: TRDD3
size: few
J: TRDJ1
DNA: TGTGCTCTTGGGGAACTCCTAAGGGTTTGGACTGGGGGATACGAGGGGTACACCGATAAACTCATCTTT
CDR3: CALGELLRVWTGGYEGYTDKLIF

V: TRAV38-2/DV8
D: TRDD2
size: large
J: TRDJ1
DNA: TGTGCTTATAGGAGGGTTTCCTACGAGACGGGGGCCACCGATAAACTCATCTTT
CDR3: CAYRRVSYETGATDKLIF

V: TRDV1
D: TRDD2
size: medium-sized
J: TRDJ2
DNA: TGTGCTCTTGGGGAACTTCCTTCCTACGAAAATCTGGGGGTCTTGACAGCACAACTCTTCTTT
CDR3: CALGELPSYENLGVLTAQLFF

V: TRDV1
D: TRDD3
size: .
J: TRDJ1
DNA: TGTGCTCTTGGGGAACTGCTAGAGGGGATACGCTTCGGATTACCCCACACCGATAAACTCATCTTT
CDR3: CALGELLEGIRFGLPHTDKLIF